These 18 T cell receptor beta chains share one sample of origin, sequenced in a study of T cells in Graves' hyperthyroidism and ophthalmopathy (dated by TCRdb to between 2018 and 2021). Library construction relied on multiplex PCR. Sequencer: Illumina HiSeq 2000. The TCR beta CDR3 regions were amplified from the RNA transcripts. The TCR CDR3 was subjected to a first round of RT-PCR using the HTBI primer set and the Qiagen OneStep RT-PCR kit. TCRdb reworked the public reads: Q25 trimming with fastp, MiXCR clone assembly, productive beta chains retained. Every CDR3 protein is listed once, alongside the most common genes and DNA of its rows. This sample is represented by about 600,000 distinct CDR3 sequences; about a sixth of them were singletons. Approximately 3.5% of the sample lies in the top ten. Sequencing used blood. The receptors come from a woman aged 40 to 50 with Graves' ophthalmopathy.

This clonotype has more than one count but fewer than ten. This sequence joins TRBV7-8 and TRBJ2-2; the D is unclear. CDR1 and CDR2 from the germline V gene are SGHVS and FQNEAQ. The CDR3 loop spans 14 amino acids. Trimming left V 2 bases short and J 4 bases short, with 8 bases between. The CDR3 bases are TGTGCCAGCAGCTTAAACTCTGGCACCGGGGAGCTGTTTTTT. Amino acid sequence: CASSLNSGTGELFF.

This sequence joins TRBV19 and TRBJ2-7; possible D gene TRBD1, 6 bases. Germline CDR1 reads LNHDA; CDR2 reads SQIVND (reference sequence). This CDR3 has 13 residues. Trimming removed 4 bases from V and 3 bases from J, with 10 bases in between. CDR3 DNA: TGTGCCAGTAGTAATATAGGGGGCTACGAGCAGTACTTC. Translated, it gives CASSNIGGYEQYF.

For this clonotype: This may come from a read error, since a much larger clone is one base off. V and J are TRBV11-2 and TRBJ1-3; D unresolved. Deletions cut 5 bases from V and 0 bases from J, with 11 bases between. CDR3 length: 15 amino acids. Germline V gene lookup returns CDR1 SGHAT and CDR2 FQNNGV. DNA for the CDR3: TGTGCCAGCAGCAACCTGGGCTTCTCTGGAAACACCATATATTTT. The encoded protein is CASSNLGFSGNTIYF.

This clonotype occurred a few times. The chain combines TRBV5-1 with TRBJ2-6, with TRBD1 matching over 8 bases. Germline V gives CDR1 SGHRS, CDR2 YFSETQ. V gave up 4 bases and J gave up 4 bases; unmatched junction bases: 16. This CDR3 contains 19 residues. The CDR3 here is CASSVIIQGAASGANVLTF. The CDR3 DNA sequence: TGCGCCAGCAGCGTTATAATCCAGGGGGCAGCTAGCGGGGCCAACGTCCTGACTTTC.

This clonotype has a handful of counts. This chain links TRBV5-6 with TRBJ1-3; 9 nucleotides align to TRBD1. CDR1 is SGHDT and CDR2 is YYEEEE in the germline V gene. This CDR3 is built from 17 residues. Germline trimming cut 3 bases from V and 2 bases from J; bases unmatched to any gene: 9. The CDR3 is CASSYWTGEVTGNTIYF. CDR3 bases: TGTGCCAGCAGCTACTGGACAGGGGAGGTTACTGGAAACACCATATATTTT.

This clonotype appeared many times. V gene TRBV7-2 combines with J gene TRBJ2-3; D gene unclear. Germline-derived CDR1 and CDR2 are SGHTA and FQGNSA. Trimming cost V 0 bases and J 4 bases, with 11 bases left between them. The CDR3 is 15 residues long. The CDR3: CASSLAGWASDTQYF. The CDR3, as DNA: TGTGCCAGCAGCTTAGCGGGATGGGCGTCAGATACGCAGTATTTT.

With regard to this clonotype: A much larger clone is a single base away; this may be a read error. The chain is built from TRBV28 and TRBJ2-1; TRBD2 might be the D (5 bases). The length of the CDR3 is 15 residues. Trimming shortened V by 3 bases and J by 10 bases, and 19 bases separated the two germline ends. The V gene's germline CDR1 is MDHEN and CDR2 SYDVKM. The CDR3 DNA reads TGTGCCAGCAGTTTTGCTAGCCGGGCGGGCGTAGAGCAGTTCTTC. Residues: CASSFASRAGVEQFF.

This clonotype occurred once. Written as DNA, the CDR3 is TGTGCCACCTTACCAGGGTCGAGTGGGGACACCGGGGAGCTGTTTTTT. This translates into CATLPGSSGDTGELFF. The J gene is TRBJ2-2, the V gene TRBV19, with D possibly being TRBD1 (5 bases). CDR1 is LNHDA and CDR2 is SQIVND in the germline V gene (reference sequence). V dropped 10 bases and J dropped 3 bases, with 21 bases sitting between them. The CDR3 consists of 16 residues.

Worth noting for this clonotype: One end of the junction does not line up with germline, which may come from a read error. The chain employs TRBV11-2 and TRBJ2-3; 11 bases match TRBD2. CDR3 length: 18 residues. Germline V gene sequence: CDR1 SGHAT, CDR2 FQNNGV. The CDR3 protein is CASSSGGLAASSTDTQYF. The CDR3 region has the DNA TGTGCCAGCAGCTCCGGGGGACTAGCGGCATCTAGCACGGATACGCAGTATTTT.

This clonotype was seen many times. The DNA for the CDR3 is TGTGCCAGCAGCCAAGATCTGGGGCAGCCCCAGCATTTT. Translation gives CASSQDLGQPQHF. This chain links TRBV3-1 with TRBJ1-5, with D unresolved. In germline, CDR1 is LGHDT, CDR2 YNNKEL (reference sequence). The V end was cut by 0 bases, the J end by 7 bases, with 7 bases between. CDR3 length equals 13 residues.

This rearrangement joins TRBV4-1 to TRBJ1-4, with D perhaps TRBD1 (5 bases). The CDR3 is 14 amino acids. V lost 5 bases to trimming and J lost 4 bases, with 11 bases between them. CDR1 is MGHRA and CDR2 is YSYEKL in the germline V gene. The CDR3 DNA reads as TGCGCCAGCAGCTACCGGGACGGTAATGAAAAACTGTTTTTT. Protein product: CASSYRDGNEKLFF.

This clonotype was seen repeatedly, ten times or more. The CDR3 here is CASSLAQAGEDTQYF. The CDR3, as DNA: TGTGCCAGCAGCTTAGCGCAGGCAGGGGAAGATACGCAGTATTTT. This chain links TRBV7-2 with TRBJ2-3; D might be TRBD1 (6 bases). Trimming removed 0 bases from V and 5 bases from J, with 12 bases in between. Germline CDR1 is SGHTA and CDR2 is FQGNSA. There are 15 residues in the CDR3.

This clonotype has more than one count but fewer than ten. The chain carries TRBV5-6 and TRBJ1-4, with D unclear. Germline CDR1 is SGHDT and CDR2 is YYEEEE. V was cut by 1 base and J by 8 bases, with 12 bases left in between. This CDR3 has 14 residues. CDR3 sequence (DNA): TGTGCCAGCAGCTTGTTGGGTAGCGGCGAAAAACTGTTTTTT. Amino acids: CASSLLGSGEKLFF.

This clonotype was observed at least ten times. J is TRBJ1-1 and V is TRBV6-1; D call uncertain. CDR1 is MNHNS and CDR2 is SASEGT in the germline V gene. The CDR3 spans 13 residues. Trimming took 6 bases from V and 1 from J, leaving 9 bases between them. The CDR3 nucleotides read TGTGCCAGCAGGTACGGATCGAACACTGAAGCTTTCTTT. It specifies CASRYGSNTEAFF.

This clonotype was seen a handful of times. V is TRBV19 and J is TRBJ2-3, with D possibly matching TRBD1 (6 bases). V dropped 5 bases and J dropped 2 bases, with 20 bases sitting between them. The CDR3 totals 17 residues. Germline V CDR1 and CDR2: LNHDA, SQIVND (reference sequence). The CDR3 region has the DNA TGTGCCAGTAGTTCTCTCCTAAGGGGGACCCCCACAGATACGCAGTATTTT. Its translation: CASSSLLRGTPTDTQYF.

This clonotype was seen once. Since a much larger clone is just one base distant, this may be a read error. The J gene is TRBJ1-4, the V gene TRBV11-1; TRBD1 aligns across 10 bases. Per germline, CDR1 SGHAT and CDR2 FQDESV (reference sequence). V lost 3 bases and J lost 12; bases outside the gene matches: 7. The CDR3 length is 14 residues. In DNA, the CDR3 is TGTGCCAGCAGCTTTGGGACAGGGGACGAAGAACTGTTTTTT. Translation: CASSFGTGDEELFF.

This clonotype was observed a single time. This may come from a read error, since a much larger clone is one base off. The chain joins TRBV6-2 or TRBV6-3 to TRBJ1-1; 7 bases line up with TRBD1. This CDR3 is built from 14 residues. Germline CDR1 MNHEY, CDR2 SVGEGT. The V and J ends lost 5 bases and 5 bases, in that order; junction bases with no gene match: 8. CDR3 region: CASSGNRGETEAFF. In nucleotides, the CDR3 is TGTGCCAGCAGTGGAAACAGGGGAGAGACTGAAGCTTTCTTT.

The gene calls are TRBV5-1 and TRBJ1-1; D uncertain. The CDR3 is 15 amino acids. V was shortened by 2 bases and J by 1 base, with 12 bases between the two germline ends. Germline V gene data show CDR1 as SGHRS and CDR2 as YFSETQ. CDR3 in amino acids: CASSFGNGWNTEAFF. DNA for the CDR3: TGCGCCAGCAGCTTTGGTAACGGCTGGAACACTGAAGCTTTCTTT.